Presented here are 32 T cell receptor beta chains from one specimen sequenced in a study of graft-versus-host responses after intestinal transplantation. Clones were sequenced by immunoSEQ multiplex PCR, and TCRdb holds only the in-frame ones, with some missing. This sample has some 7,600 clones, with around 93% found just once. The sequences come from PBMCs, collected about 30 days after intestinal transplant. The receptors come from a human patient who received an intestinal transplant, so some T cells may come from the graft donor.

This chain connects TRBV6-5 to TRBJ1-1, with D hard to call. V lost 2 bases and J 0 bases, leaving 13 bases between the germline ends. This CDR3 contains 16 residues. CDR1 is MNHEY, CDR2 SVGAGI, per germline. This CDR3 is CASSYPPASLNTEAFF. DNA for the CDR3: TGTGCCAGCAGTTACCCCCCAGCGTCCCTGAACACTGAAGCTTTCTTT.

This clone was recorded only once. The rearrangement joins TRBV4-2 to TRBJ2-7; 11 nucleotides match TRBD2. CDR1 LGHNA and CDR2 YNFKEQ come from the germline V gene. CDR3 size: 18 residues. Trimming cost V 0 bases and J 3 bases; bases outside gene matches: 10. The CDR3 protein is CASSQDLSLAGGFYEQYF. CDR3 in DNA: TGTGCCAGCAGCCAAGATCTCTCTCTAGCGGGGGGTTTCTACGAGCAGTACTTC.

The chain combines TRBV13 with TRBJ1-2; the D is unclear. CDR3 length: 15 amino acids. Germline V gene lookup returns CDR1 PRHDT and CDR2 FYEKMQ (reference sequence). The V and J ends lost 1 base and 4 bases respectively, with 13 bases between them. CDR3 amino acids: CASSLAWTGPYGYTF. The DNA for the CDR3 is TGTGCCAGCAGCTTAGCCTGGACCGGGCCCTATGGCTACACCTTC.

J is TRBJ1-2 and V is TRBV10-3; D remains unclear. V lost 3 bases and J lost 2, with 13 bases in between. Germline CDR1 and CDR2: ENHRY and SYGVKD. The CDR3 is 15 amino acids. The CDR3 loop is CAISDGTRQNYGYTF. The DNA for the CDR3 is TGTGCCATCAGTGACGGAACCCGACAAAACTATGGCTACACCTTC.

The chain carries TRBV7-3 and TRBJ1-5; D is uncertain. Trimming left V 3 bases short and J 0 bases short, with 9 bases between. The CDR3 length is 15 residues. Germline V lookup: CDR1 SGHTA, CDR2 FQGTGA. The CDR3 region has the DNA TGTGCCAGCAGCTTTCCGGGGTTTAGCAATCAGCCCCAGCATTTT. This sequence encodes CASSFPGFSNQPQHF.

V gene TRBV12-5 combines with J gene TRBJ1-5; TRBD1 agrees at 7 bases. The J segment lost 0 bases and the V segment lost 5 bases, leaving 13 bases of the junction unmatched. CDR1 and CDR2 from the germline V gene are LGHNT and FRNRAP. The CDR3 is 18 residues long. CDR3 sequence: CASGSSTGNYGSNQPQHF. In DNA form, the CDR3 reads TGTGCTAGTGGTAGCTCGACAGGGAATTACGGTAGCAATCAGCCCCAGCATTTT.

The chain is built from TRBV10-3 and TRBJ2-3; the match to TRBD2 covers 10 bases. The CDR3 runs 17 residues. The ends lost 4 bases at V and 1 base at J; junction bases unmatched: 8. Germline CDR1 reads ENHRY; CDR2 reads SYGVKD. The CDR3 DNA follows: TGTGCCATCAGTGCCCCGACTAGCGGGTTTGGCACAGATACGCAGTATTTT. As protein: CAISAPTSGFGTDTQYF.

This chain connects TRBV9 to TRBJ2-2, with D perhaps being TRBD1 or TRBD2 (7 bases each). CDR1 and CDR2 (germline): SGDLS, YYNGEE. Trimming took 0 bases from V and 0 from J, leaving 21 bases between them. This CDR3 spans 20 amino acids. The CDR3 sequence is CASSVEGGGAPKSNTGELFF. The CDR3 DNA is TGTGCCAGCAGCGTAGAGGGAGGGGGCGCCCCCAAATCGAACACCGGGGAGCTGTTTTTT.

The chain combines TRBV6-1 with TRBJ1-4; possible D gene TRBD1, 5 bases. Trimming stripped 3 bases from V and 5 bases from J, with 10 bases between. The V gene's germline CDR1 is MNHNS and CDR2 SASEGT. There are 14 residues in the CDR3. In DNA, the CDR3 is TGTGCCAGCAGTGAGGGGGTGGGGAATGAAAAACTGTTTTTT. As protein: CASSEGVGNEKLFF.

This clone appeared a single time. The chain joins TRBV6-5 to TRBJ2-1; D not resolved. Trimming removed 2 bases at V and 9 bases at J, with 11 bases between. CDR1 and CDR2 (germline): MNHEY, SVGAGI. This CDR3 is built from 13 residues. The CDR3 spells CASSYGPYGEQFF. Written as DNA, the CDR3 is TGTGCCAGCAGTTACGGGCCATATGGTGAGCAGTTCTTC.

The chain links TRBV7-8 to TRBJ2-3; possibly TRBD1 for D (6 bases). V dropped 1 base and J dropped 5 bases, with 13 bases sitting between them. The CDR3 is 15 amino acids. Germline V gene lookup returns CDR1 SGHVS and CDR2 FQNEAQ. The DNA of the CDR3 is TGTGCCAGCAGCTTAGACGTGGGGGCGGAAGATACGCAGTATTTT. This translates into CASSLDVGAEDTQYF.

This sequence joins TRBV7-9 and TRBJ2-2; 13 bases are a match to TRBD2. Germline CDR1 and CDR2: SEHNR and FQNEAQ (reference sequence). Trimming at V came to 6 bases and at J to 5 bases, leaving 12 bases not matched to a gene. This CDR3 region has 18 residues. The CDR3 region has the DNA TGTGCCAGCAGGTCCAATCCGGGACTAGCGGGGAGAACCGGGGAGCTGTTTTTT. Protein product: CASRSNPGLAGRTGELFF.

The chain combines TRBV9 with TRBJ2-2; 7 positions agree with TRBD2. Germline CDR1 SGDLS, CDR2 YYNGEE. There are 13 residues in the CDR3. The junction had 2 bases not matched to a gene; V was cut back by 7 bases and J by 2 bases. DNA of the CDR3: TGTGCCAGCTTAGCGGGTAACACCGGGGAGCTGTTTTTT. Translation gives CASLAGNTGELFF.

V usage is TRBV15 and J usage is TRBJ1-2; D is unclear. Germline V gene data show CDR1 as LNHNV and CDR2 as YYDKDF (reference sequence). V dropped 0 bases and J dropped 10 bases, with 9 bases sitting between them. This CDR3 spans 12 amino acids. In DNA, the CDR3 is TGTGCCACCAGCAGAGATCGTTCCCCCTACACCTTC. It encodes CATSRDRSPYTF.

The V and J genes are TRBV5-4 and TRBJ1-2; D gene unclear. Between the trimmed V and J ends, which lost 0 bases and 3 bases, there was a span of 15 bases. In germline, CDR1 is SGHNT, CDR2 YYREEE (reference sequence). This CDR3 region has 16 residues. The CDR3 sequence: CASSLESGMLHYGYTF. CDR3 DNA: TGTGCCAGCAGCTTGGAGTCGGGGATGCTTCACTATGGCTACACCTTC. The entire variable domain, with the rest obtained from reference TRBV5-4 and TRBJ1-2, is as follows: ETGVTQSPTHLIKTRGQQVTLRCSSQSGHNTVSWYQQALGQGPQFIFQYYREEENGRGNFPPRFSGLQFPNYSSELNVNALELDDSALYLCASSLESGMLHYGYTFGSGTRLTVV.

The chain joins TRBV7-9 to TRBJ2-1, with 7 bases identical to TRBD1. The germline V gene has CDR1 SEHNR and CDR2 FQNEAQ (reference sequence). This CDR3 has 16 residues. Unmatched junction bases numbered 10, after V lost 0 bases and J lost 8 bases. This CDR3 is CASSLARQGTGHEQFF. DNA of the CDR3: TGTGCCAGCAGCTTAGCTCGACAGGGCACGGGCCATGAGCAGTTCTTC.

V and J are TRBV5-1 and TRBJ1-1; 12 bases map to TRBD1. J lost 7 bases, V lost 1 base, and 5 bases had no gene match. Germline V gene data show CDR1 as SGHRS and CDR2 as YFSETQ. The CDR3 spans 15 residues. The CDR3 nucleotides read TGCGCCAGCAGCTTGAGAGGGACAGGGGGCGGTGAAGCTTTCTTT. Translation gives CASSLRGTGGGEAFF.

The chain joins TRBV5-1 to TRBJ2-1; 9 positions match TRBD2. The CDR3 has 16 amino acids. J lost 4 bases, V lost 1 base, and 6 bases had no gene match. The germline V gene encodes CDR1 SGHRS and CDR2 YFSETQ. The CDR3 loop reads CASSLLRRGGYNEQFF. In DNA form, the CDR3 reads TGCGCCAGCAGCTTGCTGCGGCGGGGGGGATACAATGAGCAGTTCTTC.

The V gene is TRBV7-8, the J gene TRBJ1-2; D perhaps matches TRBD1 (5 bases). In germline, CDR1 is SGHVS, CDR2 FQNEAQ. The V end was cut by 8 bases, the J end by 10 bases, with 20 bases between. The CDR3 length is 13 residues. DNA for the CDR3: TGTGCCAGCCTCCCGGGGAGGGGATCAGACTACACCTTC. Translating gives CASLPGRGSDYTF.

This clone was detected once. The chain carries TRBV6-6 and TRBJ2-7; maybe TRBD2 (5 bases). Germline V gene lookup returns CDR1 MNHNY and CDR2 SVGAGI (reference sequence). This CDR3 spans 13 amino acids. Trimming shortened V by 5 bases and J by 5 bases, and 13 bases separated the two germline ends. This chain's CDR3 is CASSPSGSNEQYF. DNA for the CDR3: TGTGCCAGCAGTCCTAGTGGGAGCAACGAGCAGTACTTC.

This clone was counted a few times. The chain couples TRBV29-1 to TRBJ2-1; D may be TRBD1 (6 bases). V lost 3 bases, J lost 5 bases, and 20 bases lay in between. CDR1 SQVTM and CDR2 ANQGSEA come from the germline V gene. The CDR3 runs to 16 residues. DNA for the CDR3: TGCAGCGTTGATGGGTTTGGGCAGGGGAAACACAATGAGCAGTTCTTC. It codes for CSVDGFGQGKHNEQFF.

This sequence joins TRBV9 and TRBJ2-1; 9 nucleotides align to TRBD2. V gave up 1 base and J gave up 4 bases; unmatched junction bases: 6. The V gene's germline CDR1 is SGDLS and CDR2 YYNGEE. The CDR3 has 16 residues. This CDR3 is CASSVSGLAGYNEQFF. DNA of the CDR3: TGTGCCAGCAGCGTAAGTGGCCTAGCGGGGTACAATGAGCAGTTCTTC.

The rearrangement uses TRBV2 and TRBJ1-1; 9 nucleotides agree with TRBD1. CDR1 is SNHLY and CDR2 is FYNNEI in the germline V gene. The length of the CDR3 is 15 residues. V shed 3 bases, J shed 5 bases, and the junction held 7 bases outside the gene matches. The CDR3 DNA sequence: TGTGCCAGCAGTGATATTAGGGACAGGGTGACTGAAGCTTTCTTT. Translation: CASSDIRDRVTEAFF.

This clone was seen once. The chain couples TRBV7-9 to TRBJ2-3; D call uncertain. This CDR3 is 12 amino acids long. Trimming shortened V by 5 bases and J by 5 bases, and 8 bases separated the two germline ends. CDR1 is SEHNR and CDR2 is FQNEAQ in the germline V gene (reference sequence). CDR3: CASSISIDTQYF. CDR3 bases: TGTGCCAGCAGCATTTCAATAGATACGCAGTATTTT.

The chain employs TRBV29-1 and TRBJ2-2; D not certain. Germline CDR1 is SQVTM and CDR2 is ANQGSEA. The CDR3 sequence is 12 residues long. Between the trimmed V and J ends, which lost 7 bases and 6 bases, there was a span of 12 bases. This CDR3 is CSAVSGAGELFF. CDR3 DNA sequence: TGCAGCGCCGTGTCTGGGGCCGGGGAGCTGTTTTTT.

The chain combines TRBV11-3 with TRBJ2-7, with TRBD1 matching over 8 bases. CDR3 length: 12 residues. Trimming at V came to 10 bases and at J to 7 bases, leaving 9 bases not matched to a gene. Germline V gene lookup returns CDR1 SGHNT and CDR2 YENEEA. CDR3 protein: CAKPPGQVEQYF. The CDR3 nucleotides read TGTGCCAAACCGCCGGGACAGGTGGAGCAGTACTTC.

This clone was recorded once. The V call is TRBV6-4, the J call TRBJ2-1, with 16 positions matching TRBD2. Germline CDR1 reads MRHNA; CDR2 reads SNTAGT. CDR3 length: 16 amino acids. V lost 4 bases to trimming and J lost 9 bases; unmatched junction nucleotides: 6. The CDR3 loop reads CASSVGTSGGAGEQFF. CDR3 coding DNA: TGTGCCAGCAGTGTTGGGACTAGCGGGGGGGCAGGTGAGCAGTTCTTC.

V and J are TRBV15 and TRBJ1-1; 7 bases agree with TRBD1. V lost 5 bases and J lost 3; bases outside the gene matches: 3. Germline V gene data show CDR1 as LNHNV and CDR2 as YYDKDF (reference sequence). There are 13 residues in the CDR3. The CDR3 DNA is TGTGCCACCAGCTTTGACAGGGACACTGAAGCTTTCTTT. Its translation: CATSFDRDTEAFF.

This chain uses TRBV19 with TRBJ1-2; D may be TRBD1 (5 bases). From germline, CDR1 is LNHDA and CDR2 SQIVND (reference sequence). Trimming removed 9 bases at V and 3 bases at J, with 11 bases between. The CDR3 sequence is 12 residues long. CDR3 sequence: CASATADYGYTF. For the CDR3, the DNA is TGTGCCAGCGCGACAGCTGACTATGGCTACACCTTC. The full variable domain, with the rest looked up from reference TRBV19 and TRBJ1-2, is DGGITQSPKYLFRKEGQNVTLSCEQNLNHDAMYWYRQDPGQGLRLIYYSQIVNDFQKGDIAEGYSVSREKKESFPLTVTSAQKNPTAFYLCASATADYGYTFGSGTRLTVV.

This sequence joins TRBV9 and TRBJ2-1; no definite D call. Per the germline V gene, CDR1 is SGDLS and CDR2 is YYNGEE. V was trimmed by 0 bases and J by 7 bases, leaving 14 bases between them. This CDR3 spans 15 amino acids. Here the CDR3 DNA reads TGTGCCAGCAGCGTAGAAAGGGAATTTAGGAATGAGCAGTTCTTC. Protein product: CASSVEREFRNEQFF.

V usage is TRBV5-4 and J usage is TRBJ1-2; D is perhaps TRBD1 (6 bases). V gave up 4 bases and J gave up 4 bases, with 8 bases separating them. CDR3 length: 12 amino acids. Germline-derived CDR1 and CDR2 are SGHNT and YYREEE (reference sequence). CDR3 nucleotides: TGTGCCAGCAGCCAGGGGCTCTATGGCTACACCTTC. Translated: CASSQGLYGYTF.

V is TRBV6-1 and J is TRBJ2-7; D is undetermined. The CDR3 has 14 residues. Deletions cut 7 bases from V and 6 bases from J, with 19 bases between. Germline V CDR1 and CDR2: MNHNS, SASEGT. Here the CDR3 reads CASTEKPRRTEQYF. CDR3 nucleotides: TGTGCCAGCACCGAAAAACCAAGACGCACCGAGCAGTACTTC.